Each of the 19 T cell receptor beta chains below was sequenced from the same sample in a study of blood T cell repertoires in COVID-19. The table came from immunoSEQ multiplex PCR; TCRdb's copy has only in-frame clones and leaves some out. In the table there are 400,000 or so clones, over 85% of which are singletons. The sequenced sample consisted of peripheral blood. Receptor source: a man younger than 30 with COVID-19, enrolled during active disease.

The CDR3: CAISGEGSSYNEQFF. The CDR3 DNA reads TGTGCCATCAGTGGGGAGGGCAGCTCCTACAATGAGCAGTTCTTC. This chain uses TRBV10-3 with TRBJ2-1, with TRBD2 matching 7 bases. Trimming cost V 4 bases and J 0 bases; bases outside gene matches: 3. The CDR3 runs to 15 residues. Germline V lookup: CDR1 ENHRY, CDR2 SYGVKD.

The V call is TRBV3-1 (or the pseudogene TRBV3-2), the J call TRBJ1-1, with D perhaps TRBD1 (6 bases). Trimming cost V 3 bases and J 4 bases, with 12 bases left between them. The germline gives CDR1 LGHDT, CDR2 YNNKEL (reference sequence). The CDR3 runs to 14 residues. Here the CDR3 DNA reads TGTGCCAGCAGCCACTCACAGGGAACCACTGAAGCTTTCTTT. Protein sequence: CASSHSQGTTEAFF.

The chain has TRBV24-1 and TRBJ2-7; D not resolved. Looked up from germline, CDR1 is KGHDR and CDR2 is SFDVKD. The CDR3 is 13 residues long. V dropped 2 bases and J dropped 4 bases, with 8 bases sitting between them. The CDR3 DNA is TGTGCCACCAGTGATTCATACAGTTACGAGCAGTACTTC. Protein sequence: CATSDSYSYEQYF.

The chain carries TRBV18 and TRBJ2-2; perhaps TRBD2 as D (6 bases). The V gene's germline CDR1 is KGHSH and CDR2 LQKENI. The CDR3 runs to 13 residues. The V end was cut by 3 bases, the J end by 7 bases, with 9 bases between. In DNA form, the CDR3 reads TGTGCCAGCTCACCGGGCGGGGACGGGGAGCTGTTTTTT. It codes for CASSPGGDGELFF. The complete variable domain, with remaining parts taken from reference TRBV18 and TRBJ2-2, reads NAGVMQNPRHLVRRRGQEARLRCSPMKGHSHVYWYRQLPEEGLKFMVYLQKENIIDESGMPKERFSAEFPKEGPSILRIQQVVRGDSAAYFCASSPGGDGELFFGEGSRLTVL.

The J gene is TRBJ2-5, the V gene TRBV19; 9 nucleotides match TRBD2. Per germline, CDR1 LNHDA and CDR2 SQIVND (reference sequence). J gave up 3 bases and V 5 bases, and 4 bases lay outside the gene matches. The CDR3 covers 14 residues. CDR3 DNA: TGTGCCAGTAGTCCATGGACTAGCGAAGAGACCCAGTACTTC. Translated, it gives CASSPWTSEETQYF.

The CDR3 bases are TGTGCCAGCAGTTTGACAGGGGACGGCTACACCTTC. Translation gives CASSLTGDGYTF. This chain links TRBV12-3 or TRBV12-4 with TRBJ1-2; 8 nucleotides align to TRBD1. The CDR3 is made up of 12 amino acids. The V and J ends lost 3 bases and 8 bases, in that order; junction bases with no gene match: 2.

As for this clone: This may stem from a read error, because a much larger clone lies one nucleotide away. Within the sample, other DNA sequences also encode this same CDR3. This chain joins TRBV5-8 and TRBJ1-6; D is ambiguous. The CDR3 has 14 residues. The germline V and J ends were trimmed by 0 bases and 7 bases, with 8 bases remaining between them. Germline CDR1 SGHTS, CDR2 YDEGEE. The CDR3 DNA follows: TGTGCCAGCAGCTTGGGACGGGAGAATTCACCCCTCCACTTT. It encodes CASSLGRENSPLHF. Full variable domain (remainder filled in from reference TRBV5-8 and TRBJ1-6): EAGVTQSPTHLIKTRGQQATLRCSPISGHTSVYWYQQALGLGLQFLLWYDEGEERNRGNFPPRFSGRQFPNYSSELNVNALELEDSALYLCASSLGRENSPLHFGNGTRLTVT.

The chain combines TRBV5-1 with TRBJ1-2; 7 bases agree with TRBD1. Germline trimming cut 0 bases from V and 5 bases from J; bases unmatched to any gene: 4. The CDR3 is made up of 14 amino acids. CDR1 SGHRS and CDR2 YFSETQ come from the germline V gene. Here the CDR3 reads CASSLVVGQYGYTF. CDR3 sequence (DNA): TGCGCCAGCAGCTTGGTGGTGGGACAGTATGGCTACACCTTC.

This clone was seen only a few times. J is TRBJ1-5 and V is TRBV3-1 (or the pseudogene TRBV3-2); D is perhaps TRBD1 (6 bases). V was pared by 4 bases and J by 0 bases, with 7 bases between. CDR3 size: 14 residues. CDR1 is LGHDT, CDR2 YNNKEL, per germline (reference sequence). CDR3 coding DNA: TGTGCCAGCAGCCGGGGACATAGCAATCAGCCCCAGCATTTT. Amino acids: CASSRGHSNQPQHF.

CDR3 nucleotide sequence: TGTGCCAGCAGTCCCCGGGAGGGGGCTAGTTACGAGCAGTACTTC. Encoded protein: CASSPREGASYEQYF. This sequence joins TRBV5-4 and TRBJ2-7; D is perhaps TRBD2 (8 bases). Germline V gives CDR1 SGHNT, CDR2 YYREEE (reference sequence). V was shortened by 5 bases and J by 4 bases, with 19 bases between the two germline ends. The CDR3 consists of 15 residues.

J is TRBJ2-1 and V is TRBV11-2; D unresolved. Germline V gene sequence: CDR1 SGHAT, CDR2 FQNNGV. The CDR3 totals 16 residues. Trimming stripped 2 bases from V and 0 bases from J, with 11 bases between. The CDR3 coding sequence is TGTGCCAGCAGCTTATTCGACAAGAGCTCCTACAATGAGCAGTTCTTC. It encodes CASSLFDKSSYNEQFF. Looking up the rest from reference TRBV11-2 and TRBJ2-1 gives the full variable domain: EAGVAQSPRYKIIEKRQSVAFWCNPISGHATLYWYQQILGQGPKLLIQFQNNGVVDDSQLPKDRFSAERLKGVDSTLKIQPAKLEDSAVYLCASSLFDKSSYNEQFFGPGTRLTVL.

CDR3 coding DNA: TGTGCCAGCAGCGTAGGGTCCCAGAGCACAGATACGCAGTATTTT. Its translation is CASSVGSQSTDTQYF. The chain uses TRBV9 and TRBJ2-3; the D is unclear. Germline V gene lookup returns CDR1 SGDLS and CDR2 YYNGEE. V was pared by 0 bases and J by 0 bases, with 8 bases between. The CDR3 is made up of 15 amino acids.

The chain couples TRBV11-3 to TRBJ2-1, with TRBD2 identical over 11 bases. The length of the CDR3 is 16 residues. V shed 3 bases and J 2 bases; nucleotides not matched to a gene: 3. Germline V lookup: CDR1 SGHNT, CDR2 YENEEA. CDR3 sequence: CASSFLSGGAYNEQFF. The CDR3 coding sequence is TGTGCCAGCAGCTTCCTTAGCGGGGGGGCCTACAATGAGCAGTTCTTC.

The CDR3 spells CASSGVTGNTIYF. CDR3 coding DNA: TGTGCCAGCAGCGGAGTGACTGGAAACACCATATATTTT. The genes are TRBV9 and TRBJ1-3, with D hard to call. The CDR3 is made up of 13 amino acids. Germline CDR1 reads SGDLS; CDR2 reads YYNGEE. Trimming shortened V by 3 bases and J by 2 bases, and 6 bases separated the two germline ends.

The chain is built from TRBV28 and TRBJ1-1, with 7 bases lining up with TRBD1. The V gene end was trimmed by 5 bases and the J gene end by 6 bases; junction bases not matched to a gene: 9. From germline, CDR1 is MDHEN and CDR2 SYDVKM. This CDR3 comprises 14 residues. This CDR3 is CASSPGTVRSEAFF. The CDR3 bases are TGTGCCAGCAGTCCCGGGACAGTAAGGTCTGAAGCTTTCTTT.

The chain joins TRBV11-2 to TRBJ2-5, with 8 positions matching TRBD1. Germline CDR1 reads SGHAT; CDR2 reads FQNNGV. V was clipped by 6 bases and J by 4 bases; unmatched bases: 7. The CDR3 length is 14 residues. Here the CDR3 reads CASSYPGGLETQYF. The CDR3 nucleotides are TGTGCCAGCAGTTACCCAGGGGGCTTAGAGACCCAGTACTTC. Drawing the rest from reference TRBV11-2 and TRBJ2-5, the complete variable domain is EAGVAQSPRYKIIEKRQSVAFWCNPISGHATLYWYQQILGQGPKLLIQFQNNGVVDDSQLPKDRFSAERLKGVDSTLKIQPAKLEDSAVYLCASSYPGGLETQYFGPGTRLLVL.

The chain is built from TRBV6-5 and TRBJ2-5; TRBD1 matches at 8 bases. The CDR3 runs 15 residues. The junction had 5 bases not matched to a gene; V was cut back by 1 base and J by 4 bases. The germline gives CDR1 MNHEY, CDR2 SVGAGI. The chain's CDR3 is CASSYWQGAGETQYF. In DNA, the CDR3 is TGTGCCAGCAGTTACTGGCAGGGGGCAGGAGAGACCCAGTACTTC.

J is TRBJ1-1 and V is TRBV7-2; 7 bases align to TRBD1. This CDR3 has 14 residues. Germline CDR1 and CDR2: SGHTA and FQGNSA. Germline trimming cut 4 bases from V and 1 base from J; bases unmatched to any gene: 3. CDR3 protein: CASSSGQTNTEAFF. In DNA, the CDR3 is TGTGCCAGCAGCTCGGGACAGACGAACACTGAAGCTTTCTTT.

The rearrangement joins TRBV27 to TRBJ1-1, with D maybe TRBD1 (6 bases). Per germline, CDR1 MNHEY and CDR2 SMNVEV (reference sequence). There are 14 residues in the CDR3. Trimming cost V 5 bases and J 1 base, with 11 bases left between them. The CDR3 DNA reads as TGTGCCAGCAGTCCCCGCAGGGGGAACACTGAAGCTTTCTTT. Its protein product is CASSPRRGNTEAFF.